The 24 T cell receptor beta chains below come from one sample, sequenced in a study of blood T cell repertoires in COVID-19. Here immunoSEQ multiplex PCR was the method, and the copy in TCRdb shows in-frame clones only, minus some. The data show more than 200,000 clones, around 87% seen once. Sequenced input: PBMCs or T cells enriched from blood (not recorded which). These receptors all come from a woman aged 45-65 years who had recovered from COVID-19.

The DNA of the CDR3 is TGTGCCAGCAGTCTAAACAGGGCCACAGATACGCAGTATTTT. Protein sequence: CASSLNRATDTQYF. The rearrangement joins TRBV2 to TRBJ2-3, with D possibly being TRBD1 (6 bases). V was clipped by 5 bases and J by 2 bases, with 11 bases between them. This CDR3 has 14 residues. CDR1 and CDR2 from the germline V gene are SNHLY and FYNNEI.

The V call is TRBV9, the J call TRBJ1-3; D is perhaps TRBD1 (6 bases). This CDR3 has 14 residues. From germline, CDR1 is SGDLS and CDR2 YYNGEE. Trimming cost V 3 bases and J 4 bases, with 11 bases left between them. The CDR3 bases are TGTGCCAGCAGCGAGGGTCAGGGGGGAAACACCATATATTTT. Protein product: CASSEGQGGNTIYF.

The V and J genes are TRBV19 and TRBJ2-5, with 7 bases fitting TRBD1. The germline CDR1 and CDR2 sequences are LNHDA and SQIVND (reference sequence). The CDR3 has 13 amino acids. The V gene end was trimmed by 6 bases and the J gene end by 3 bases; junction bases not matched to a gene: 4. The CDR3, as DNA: TGTGCCAGTAGGTTCCAGGGGGAAGAGACCCAGTACTTC. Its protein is CASRFQGEETQYF.

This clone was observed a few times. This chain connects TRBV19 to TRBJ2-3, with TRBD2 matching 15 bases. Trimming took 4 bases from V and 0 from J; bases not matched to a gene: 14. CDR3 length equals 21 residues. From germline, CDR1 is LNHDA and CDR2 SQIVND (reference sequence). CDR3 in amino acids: CASSTGLAGGPYMTSTDTQYF. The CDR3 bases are TGTGCCAGTAGTACCGGACTAGCGGGAGGGCCCTATATGACTAGCACAGATACGCAGTATTTT.

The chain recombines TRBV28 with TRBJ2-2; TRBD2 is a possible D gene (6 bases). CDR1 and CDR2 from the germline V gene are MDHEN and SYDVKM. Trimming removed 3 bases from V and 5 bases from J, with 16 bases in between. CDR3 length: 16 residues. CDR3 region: CASSFSGLAITGELFF. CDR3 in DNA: TGTGCCAGCAGTTTTTCCGGCCTAGCGATTACCGGGGAGCTGTTTTTT.

CDR3 sequence: CAISESGQGANTGELFF. For the CDR3, the DNA is TGTGCCATCAGTGAGTCGGGACAGGGGGCGAACACCGGGGAGCTGTTTTTT. The chain uses TRBV10-3 and TRBJ2-2; 11 nucleotides line up with TRBD1. The V and J ends lost 0 bases and 0 bases, in that order; junction bases with no gene match: 0. The CDR3 is made up of 17 amino acids. CDR1 and CDR2 (germline): ENHRY, SYGVKD.

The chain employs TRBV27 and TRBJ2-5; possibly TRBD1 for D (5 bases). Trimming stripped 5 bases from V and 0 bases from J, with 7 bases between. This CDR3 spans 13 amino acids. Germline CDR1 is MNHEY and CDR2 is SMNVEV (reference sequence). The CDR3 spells CASSPGYQETQYF. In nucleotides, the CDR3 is TGTGCCAGCAGTCCAGGGTACCAAGAGACCCAGTACTTC.

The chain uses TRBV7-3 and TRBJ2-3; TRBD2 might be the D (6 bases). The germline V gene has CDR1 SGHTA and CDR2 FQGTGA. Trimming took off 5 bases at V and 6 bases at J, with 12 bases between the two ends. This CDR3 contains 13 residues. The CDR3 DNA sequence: TGTGCCAGCAGCCTAAAGGGGAGGGATACGCAGTATTTT. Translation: CASSLKGRDTQYF.

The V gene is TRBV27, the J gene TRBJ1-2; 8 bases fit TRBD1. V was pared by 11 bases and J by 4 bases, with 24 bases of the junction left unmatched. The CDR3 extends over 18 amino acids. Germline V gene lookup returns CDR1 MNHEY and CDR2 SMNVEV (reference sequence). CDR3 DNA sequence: TGTGCCTCTACTCGAGCGGGGACAGGCCTATCCGTAGGCTATGGCTACACCTTC. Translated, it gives CASTRAGTGLSVGYGYTF.

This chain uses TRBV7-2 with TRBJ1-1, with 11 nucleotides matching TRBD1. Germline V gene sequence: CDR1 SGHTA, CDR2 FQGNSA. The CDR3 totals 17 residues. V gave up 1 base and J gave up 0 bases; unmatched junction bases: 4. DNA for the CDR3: TGTGCCAGCAGCTTAGAGGACAGGGGGCTTATGAACACTGAAGCTTTCTTT. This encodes CASSLEDRGLMNTEAFF.

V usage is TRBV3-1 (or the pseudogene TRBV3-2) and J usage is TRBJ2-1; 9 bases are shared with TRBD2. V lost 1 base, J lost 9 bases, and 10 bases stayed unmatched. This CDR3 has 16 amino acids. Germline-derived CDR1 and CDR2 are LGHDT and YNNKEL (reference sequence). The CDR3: CASSQGLAGFVGEQFF. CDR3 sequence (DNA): TGTGCCAGCAGCCAAGGGCTAGCGGGATTTGTTGGTGAGCAGTTCTTC.

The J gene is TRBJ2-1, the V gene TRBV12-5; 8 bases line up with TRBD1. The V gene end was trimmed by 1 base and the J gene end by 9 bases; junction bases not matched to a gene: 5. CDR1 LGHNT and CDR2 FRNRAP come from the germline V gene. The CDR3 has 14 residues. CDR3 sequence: CASGLGTGMSEQFF. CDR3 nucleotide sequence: TGTGCTAGTGGTTTGGGGACAGGGATGAGTGAGCAGTTCTTC.

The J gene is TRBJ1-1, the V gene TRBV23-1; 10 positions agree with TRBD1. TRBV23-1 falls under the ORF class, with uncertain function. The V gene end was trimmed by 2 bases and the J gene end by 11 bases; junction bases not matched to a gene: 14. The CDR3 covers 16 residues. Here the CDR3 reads CASSQPGPGTGDLAFF. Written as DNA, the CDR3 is TGCGCCAGCAGTCAACCGGGCCCCGGGACAGGGGATTTGGCTTTCTTT.

The CDR3 DNA reads as TGTGCCAGCTTAGGGGTTGGTGAGCAGTTCTTC. As protein: CASLGVGEQFF. The chain links TRBV6-5 to TRBJ2-1; TRBD1 might be the D (5 bases). The CDR3 sequence is 11 residues long. The V gene's germline CDR1 is MNHEY and CDR2 SVGAGI. V was shortened by 8 bases and J by 9 bases, with 11 bases between the two germline ends.

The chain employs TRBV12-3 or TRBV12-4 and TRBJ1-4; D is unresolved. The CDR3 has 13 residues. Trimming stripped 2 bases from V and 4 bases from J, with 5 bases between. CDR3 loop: CASSLQVNEKLFF. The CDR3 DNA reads TGTGCCAGCAGTTTACAGGTTAATGAAAAACTGTTTTTT.

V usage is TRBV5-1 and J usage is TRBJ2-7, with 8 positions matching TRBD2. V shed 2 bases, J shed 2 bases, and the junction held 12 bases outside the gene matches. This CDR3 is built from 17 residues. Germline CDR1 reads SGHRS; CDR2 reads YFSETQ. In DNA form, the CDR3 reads TGCGCCAGCAGCTTTCCCGGAACTAGCGGCGATACCTACGAGCAGTACTTC. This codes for CASSFPGTSGDTYEQYF.

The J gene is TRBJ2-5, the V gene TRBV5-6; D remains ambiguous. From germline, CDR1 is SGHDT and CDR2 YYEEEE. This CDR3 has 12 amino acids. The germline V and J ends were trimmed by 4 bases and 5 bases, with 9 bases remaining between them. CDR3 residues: CASSSRWETQYF. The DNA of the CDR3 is TGTGCCAGCAGCAGCCGATGGGAGACCCAGTACTTC. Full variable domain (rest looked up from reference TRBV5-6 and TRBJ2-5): DAGVTQSPTHLIKTRGQQVTLRCSPKSGHDTVSWYQQALGQGPQFIFQYYEEEERQRGNFPDRFSGHQFPNYSSELNVNALLLGDSALYLCASSSRWETQYFGPGTRLLVL.

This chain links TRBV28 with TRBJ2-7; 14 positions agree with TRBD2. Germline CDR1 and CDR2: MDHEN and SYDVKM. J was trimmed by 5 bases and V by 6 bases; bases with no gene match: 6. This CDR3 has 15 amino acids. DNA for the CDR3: TGTGCCAGCAGAGCCCCGGGACTAGCGGGAGACGAGCAGTACTTC. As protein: CASRAPGLAGDEQYF.

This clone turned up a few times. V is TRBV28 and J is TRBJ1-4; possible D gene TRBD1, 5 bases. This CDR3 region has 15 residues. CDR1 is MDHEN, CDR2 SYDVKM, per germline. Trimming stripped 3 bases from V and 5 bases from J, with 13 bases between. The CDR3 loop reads CASSFGGALNEKLFF. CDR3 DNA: TGTGCCAGCAGTTTCGGCGGGGCACTCAATGAAAAACTGTTTTTT.

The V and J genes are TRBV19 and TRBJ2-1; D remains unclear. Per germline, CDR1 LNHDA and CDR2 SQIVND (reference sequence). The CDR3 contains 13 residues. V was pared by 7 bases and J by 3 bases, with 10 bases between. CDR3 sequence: CASNPLGYNEQFF. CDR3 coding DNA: TGTGCCAGTAACCCTCTAGGCTACAATGAGCAGTTCTTC. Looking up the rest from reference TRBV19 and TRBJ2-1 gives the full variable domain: DGGITQSPKYLFRKEGQNVTLSCEQNLNHDAMYWYRQDPGQGLRLIYYSQIVNDFQKGDIAEGYSVSREKKESFPLTVTSAQKNPTAFYLCASNPLGYNEQFFGPGTRLTVL.

Here the CDR3 DNA reads TGTGCCAGCAGTTTATCGTATTCTGGCGGAAACTATGGCTACACCTTC. Residues: CASSLSYSGGNYGYTF. This chain joins TRBV27 and TRBJ1-2, with D uncertain. The V end was cut by 0 bases, the J end by 2 bases, with 13 bases between. Germline loops: CDR1 MNHEY, CDR2 SMNVEV (reference sequence). The CDR3 is 16 amino acids.

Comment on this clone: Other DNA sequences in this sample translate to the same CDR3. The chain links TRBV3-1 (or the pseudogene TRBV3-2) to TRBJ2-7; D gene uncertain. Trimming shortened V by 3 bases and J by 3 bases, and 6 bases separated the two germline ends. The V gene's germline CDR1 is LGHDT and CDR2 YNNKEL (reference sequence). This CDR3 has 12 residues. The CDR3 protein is CASSHSGYEQYF. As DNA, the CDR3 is TGTGCCAGCAGCCACTCGGGCTACGAGCAGTACTTC.

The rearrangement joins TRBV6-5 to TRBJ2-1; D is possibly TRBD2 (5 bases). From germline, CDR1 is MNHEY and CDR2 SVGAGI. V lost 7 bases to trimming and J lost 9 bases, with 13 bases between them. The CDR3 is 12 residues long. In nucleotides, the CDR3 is TGTGCCAGCACCCCCCACGGAGGTGAGCAGTTCTTC. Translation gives CASTPHGGEQFF.

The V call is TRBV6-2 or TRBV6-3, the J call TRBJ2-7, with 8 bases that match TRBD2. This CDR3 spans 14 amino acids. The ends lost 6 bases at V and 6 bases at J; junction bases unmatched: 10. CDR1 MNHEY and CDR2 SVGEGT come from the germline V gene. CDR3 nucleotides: TGTGCCAGCAGCCCACGGGGGGGACGGGGCGAGCAGTACTTC. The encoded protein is CASSPRGGRGEQYF.